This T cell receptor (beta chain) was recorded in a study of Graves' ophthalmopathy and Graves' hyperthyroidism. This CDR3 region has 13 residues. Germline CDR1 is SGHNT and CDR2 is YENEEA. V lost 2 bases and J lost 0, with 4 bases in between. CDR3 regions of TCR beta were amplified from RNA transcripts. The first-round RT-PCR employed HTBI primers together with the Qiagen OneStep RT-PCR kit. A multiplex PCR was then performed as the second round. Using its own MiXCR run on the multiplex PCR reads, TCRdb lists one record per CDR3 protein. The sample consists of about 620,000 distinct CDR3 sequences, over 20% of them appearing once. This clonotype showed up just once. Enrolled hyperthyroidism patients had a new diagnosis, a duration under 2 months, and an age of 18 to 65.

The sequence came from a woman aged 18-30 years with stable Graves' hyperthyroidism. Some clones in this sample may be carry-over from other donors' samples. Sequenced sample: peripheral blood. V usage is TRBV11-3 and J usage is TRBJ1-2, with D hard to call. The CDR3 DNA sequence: TGTGCCAGCAGCTTAAACCCTAACTATGGCTACACCTTC. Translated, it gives CASSLNPNYGYTF.